These 18 T cell receptor beta chains originate from one sample sequenced in a study of T cells after yellow fever vaccination. From the 5' RACE reads, TCRdb called clonotypes with MiXCR, one entry per CDR3 protein. Of approximately 70,000 distinct CDR3 sequences listed, about 6% are singletons. Sequencing used CD8+ T cells sorted from PBMCs, obtained approximately 47 days after the first yellow fever vaccination. The receptors here all came from a man aged 18 to 35 who received the YFV17D yellow fever vaccine.

This clonotype was recorded at least ten times. The rearrangement joins TRBV12-3 or TRBV12-4 to TRBJ2-3, with 7 nucleotides matching TRBD2. This CDR3 is 14 amino acids long. Trimming took 4 bases from V and 4 from J; bases not matched to a gene: 5. The CDR3 coding sequence is TGTGCCAGCAGTTGGACTAGTGATCCAGATACGCAGTATTTT. Amino acid sequence: CASSWTSDPDTQYF.

At least ten counts were recorded for this clonotype. CDR3 residues: CASSQDWGATGELFF. The DNA for the CDR3 is TGCGCCAGCAGCCAAGATTGGGGGGCGACCGGGGAGCTGTTTTTT. The gene calls are TRBV4-3 and TRBJ2-2, with D perhaps matching TRBD1 or TRBD2 (6 bases each). The CDR3 loop spans 15 amino acids. Germline CDR1 and CDR2: LGHNA and YSLEER. V was pared by 0 bases and J by 5 bases, with 10 bases between.

The chain recombines TRBV20-1 with TRBJ2-1; 8 bases align to TRBD1. CDR3 length equals 13 residues. Losses at the gene ends were 8 bases for V and 2 bases for J; bases not matched to a gene: 5. The germline CDR1 and CDR2 sequences are DFQATT and SNEGSKA (reference sequence). The CDR3 region is CSKQGGTYNEQFF. The DNA of the CDR3 is TGCAGTAAACAGGGGGGCACCTACAATGAGCAGTTCTTC.

This clonotype has a handful of counts. The rearrangement joins TRBV19 to TRBJ1-6; D not resolved. Per the germline V gene, CDR1 is LNHDA and CDR2 is SQIVND (reference sequence). The CDR3 consists of 15 residues. V was clipped by 7 bases and J by 7 bases, with 17 bases between them. Here the CDR3 reads CASTTATGRNSPLHF. As DNA, the CDR3 is TGTGCCAGTACCACCGCGACCGGGAGAAATTCACCCCTCCACTTT.

This clonotype was picked up many times. CDR3 bases: TGCGCCAGCAGCCAAGATCCGGGACTAGTAGCGAACACCGGGGAGCTGTTTTTT. This encodes CASSQDPGLVANTGELFF. V gene TRBV4-1 combines with J gene TRBJ2-2; 8 positions agree with TRBD2. Germline loops: CDR1 MGHRA, CDR2 YSYEKL. Germline trimming cut 0 bases from V and 0 bases from J; bases unmatched to any gene: 6. The CDR3 spans 18 residues.

This clonotype showed up many times. The CDR3 DNA is TGTGCCAGCTCACCACCAGGGACAGGGAAGACTGAAGCTTTCTTT. The encoded protein is CASSPPGTGKTEAFF. The J gene is TRBJ1-1, the V gene TRBV18; TRBD1 matches at 9 bases. The J segment lost 5 bases and the V segment lost 0 bases, leaving 4 bases of the junction unmatched. The CDR3 runs to 15 residues. Germline V gene sequence: CDR1 KGHSH, CDR2 LQKENI.

This clonotype was seen repeatedly, ten times or more. V is TRBV14 and J is TRBJ2-3; D call uncertain. With 4 bases removed from V and 2 bases from J, the gap between germline ends came to 10 bases. The CDR3 totals 14 residues. The germline V gene has CDR1 SGHDN and CDR2 FVKESK. The CDR3 nucleotides are TGTGCCAGCAGCCTGCGTACCCACACAGATACGCAGTATTTT. Amino acid sequence: CASSLRTHTDTQYF. Combining the CDR3 with reference TRBV14 and TRBJ2-3 gives the whole variable domain EAGVTQFPSHSVIEKGQTVTLRCDPISGHDNLYWYRRVMGKEIKFLLHFVKESKQDESGMPNNRFLAERTGGTYSTLKVQPAELEDSGVYFCASSLRTHTDTQYFGPGTRLTVL.

The chain is built from TRBV13 and TRBJ2-4; perhaps TRBD2 as D (7 bases). This CDR3 has 18 residues. Trimming took 3 bases from V and 0 from J, leaving 18 bases between them. The germline gives CDR1 PRHDT, CDR2 FYEKMQ (reference sequence). CDR3 in amino acids: CASSFGGGGGEAKNIQYF. Here the CDR3 DNA reads TGTGCCAGCAGCTTCGGAGGGGGGGGAGGGGAAGCCAAAAACATTCAGTACTTC.

This clonotype was seen ten or more times. The chain employs TRBV9 and TRBJ2-5; tentatively, D is TRBD1 (6 bases). Germline CDR1 and CDR2: SGDLS and YYNGEE. The CDR3 covers 16 residues. V was clipped by 4 bases and J by 2 bases, with 18 bases between them. The CDR3 region is CASSPGQFRFQETQYF. CDR3 DNA: TGTGCCAGCAGCCCCGGACAGTTCAGATTTCAAGAGACCCAGTACTTC.

Ten or more counts support this clonotype. The genes are TRBV15 and TRBJ2-1; D may match TRBD1 or TRBD2 (5 bases each). The CDR3 covers 16 residues. Germline V gives CDR1 LNHNV, CDR2 YYDKDF (reference sequence). Trimming pared 3 bases from V and 4 bases from J, leaving 16 bases between. For the CDR3, the DNA is TGTGCCACCAGCAGGGGGATTTCGGGGCCATACAATGAGCAGTTCTTC. It yields the protein CATSRGISGPYNEQFF.

Ten or more counts support this clonotype. V gene TRBV5-4 combines with J gene TRBJ2-7; D unclear. The length of the CDR3 is 13 residues. Looked up from germline, CDR1 is SGHNT and CDR2 is YYREEE (reference sequence). The ends were cut back, 5 bases at V and 2 bases at J, with 11 bases in the middle. CDR3 region: CASRDDRTYEQYF. As DNA, the CDR3 is TGTGCCAGCAGGGACGATCGGACCTACGAGCAGTACTTC.

The table lists this clonotype with many counts. The J gene is TRBJ1-1, the V gene TRBV4-3; tentatively, D is TRBD1 (6 bases). The length of the CDR3 is 14 residues. CDR1 LGHNA and CDR2 YSLEER come from the germline V gene. Trimming pared 0 bases from V and 8 bases from J, leaving 13 bases between. Here the CDR3 reads CASSQDVGGQEAFF. The CDR3 DNA follows: TGCGCCAGCAGCCAAGATGTCGGGGGACAAGAAGCTTTCTTT.

This sequence joins TRBV28 and TRBJ2-3; 7 positions agree with TRBD1. Germline CDR1 is MDHEN and CDR2 is SYDVKM. The CDR3 consists of 16 residues. The V segment lost 5 bases and the J segment 0 bases; nucleotides outside the gene matches: 8. The DNA of the CDR3 is TGTGCCAGCAGTCTCTACACAGGGGTCAGCACAGATACGCAGTATTTT. It specifies CASSLYTGVSTDTQYF.

This clonotype was counted only a few times. This chain joins TRBV10-3 and TRBJ2-1, with D uncertain. The V gene lost 2 bases and the J gene lost 4 bases, with 6 bases spanning the gap. The germline gives CDR1 ENHRY, CDR2 SYGVKD. The CDR3 totals 13 residues. The CDR3 coding sequence is TGTGCCATCAGTGAGAAAGGGTACAATGAGCAGTTCTTC. Protein: CAISEKGYNEQFF.

This clonotype was seen more than once but under ten times. V is TRBV10-3 and J is TRBJ2-3; 12 bases map to TRBD2. The CDR3 has 15 amino acids. Germline CDR1 and CDR2: ENHRY and SYGVKD. V shed 5 bases, J shed 8 bases, and the junction held 8 bases outside the gene matches. The CDR3 DNA reads as TGTGCCATCAGTCAACTAGCGGGGGGCCCGGGTACGCAGTATTTT. Residues: CAISQLAGGPGTQYF.

The chain recombines TRBV6-1 with TRBJ1-5; D is perhaps TRBD1 (5 bases). Trimming removed 6 bases at V and 5 bases at J, with 17 bases between. Per the germline V gene, CDR1 is MNHNS and CDR2 is SASEGT. The CDR3 is 15 residues long. The CDR3 loop is CASSPRGGTYQPQHF. The DNA of the CDR3 is TGTGCCAGCAGCCCCCGGGGGGGGACCTATCAGCCCCAGCATTTT.

This clonotype was picked up many times. The J gene is TRBJ2-7, the V gene TRBV7-8; D not certain. Germline assignment: CDR1 SGHVS and CDR2 FQNEAQ. Trimming shortened V by 2 bases and J by 5 bases, and 10 bases separated the two germline ends. This CDR3 has 13 residues. CDR3 in amino acids: CASSLFGPNEQYF. The CDR3 bases are TGTGCCAGCAGCTTATTCGGCCCGAACGAGCAGTACTTC.

This clonotype was seen a handful of times. This chain uses TRBV29-1 with TRBJ2-1; D may be TRBD1 (6 bases). Germline V gene data show CDR1 as SQVTM and CDR2 as ANQGSEA. The CDR3 sequence is 15 residues long. Deletions cut 7 bases from V and 9 bases from J, with 25 bases between. The DNA of the CDR3 is TGCAGCGGGGCTACCGAGGGGGTAATTATTGGTGAGCAGTTCTTC. This gives the protein CSGATEGVIIGEQFF.